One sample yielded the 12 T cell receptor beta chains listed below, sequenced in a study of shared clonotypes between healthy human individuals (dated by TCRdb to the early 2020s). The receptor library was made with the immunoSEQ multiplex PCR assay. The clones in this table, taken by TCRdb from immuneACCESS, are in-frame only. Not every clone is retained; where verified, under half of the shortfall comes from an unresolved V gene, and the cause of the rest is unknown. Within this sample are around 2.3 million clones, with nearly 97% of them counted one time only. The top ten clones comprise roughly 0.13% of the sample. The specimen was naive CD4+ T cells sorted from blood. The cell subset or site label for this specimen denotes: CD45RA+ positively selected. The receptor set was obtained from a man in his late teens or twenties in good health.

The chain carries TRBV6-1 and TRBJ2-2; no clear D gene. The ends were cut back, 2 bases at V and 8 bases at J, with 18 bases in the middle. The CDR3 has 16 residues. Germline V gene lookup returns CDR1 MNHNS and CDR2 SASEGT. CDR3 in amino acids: CASSEKVPSWGGELFF. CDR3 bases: TGTGCCAGCAGTGAAAAGGTCCCCAGCTGGGGTGGGGAGCTGTTTTTT.

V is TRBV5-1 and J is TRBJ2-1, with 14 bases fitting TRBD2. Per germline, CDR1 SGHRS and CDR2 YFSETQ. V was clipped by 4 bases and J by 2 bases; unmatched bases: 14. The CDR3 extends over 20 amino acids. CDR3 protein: CASSPGTSGSILWPYNEQFF. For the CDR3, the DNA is TGCGCCAGCAGCCCGGGGACTAGCGGGAGTATCCTTTGGCCCTACAATGAGCAGTTCTTC.

The CDR3 DNA reads TGTGCCACCAGCAGGACCTACCCGGAGACCCAGTACTTC. Translated, it gives CATSRTYPETQYF. The V call is TRBV15, the J call TRBJ2-5, with no clear D. The CDR3 contains 13 residues. The germline V gene encodes CDR1 LNHNV and CDR2 YYDKDF (reference sequence). Trimming pared 3 bases from V and 5 bases from J, leaving 10 bases between.

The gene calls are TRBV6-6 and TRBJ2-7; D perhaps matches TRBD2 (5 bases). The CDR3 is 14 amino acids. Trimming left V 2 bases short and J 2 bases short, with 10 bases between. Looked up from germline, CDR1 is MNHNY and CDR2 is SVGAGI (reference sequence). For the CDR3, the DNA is TGTGCCAGCAGTTACGTGGGGAGCACCTACGAGCAGTACTTC. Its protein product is CASSYVGSTYEQYF.

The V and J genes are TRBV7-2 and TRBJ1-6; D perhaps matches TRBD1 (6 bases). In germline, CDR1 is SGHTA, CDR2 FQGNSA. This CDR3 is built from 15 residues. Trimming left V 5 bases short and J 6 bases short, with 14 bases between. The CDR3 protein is CASSPQGLGNSPLHF. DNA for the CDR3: TGTGCCAGCAGCCCCCAGGGGCTGGGTAATTCACCCCTCCACTTT.

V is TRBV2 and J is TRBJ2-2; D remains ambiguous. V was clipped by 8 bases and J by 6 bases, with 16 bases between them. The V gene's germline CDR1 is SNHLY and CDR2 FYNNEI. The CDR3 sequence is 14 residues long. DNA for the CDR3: TGTGCCAGCCGGGTTCGGGTAACGGCCGGGGAGCTGTTTTTT. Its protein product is CASRVRVTAGELFF.

The CDR3 sequence is CASSQDGAGANTGELFF. The CDR3 nucleotides read TGCGCCAGCAGCCAAGATGGAGCGGGAGCGAACACCGGGGAGCTGTTTTTT. The chain links TRBV4-1 to TRBJ2-2, with TRBD2 matching 8 bases. The trim removed 0 bases at V and 0 bases at J, leaving 3 bases unmatched. The CDR3 totals 17 residues. Germline lookup yields CDR1 MGHRA and CDR2 YSYEKL.

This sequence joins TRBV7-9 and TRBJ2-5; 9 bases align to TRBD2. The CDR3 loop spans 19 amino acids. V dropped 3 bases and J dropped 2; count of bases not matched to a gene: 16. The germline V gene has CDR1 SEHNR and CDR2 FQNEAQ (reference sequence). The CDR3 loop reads CASSLYSGSLLLPQETQYF. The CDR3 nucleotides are TGTGCCAGCAGCTTGTATAGCGGGAGTCTCCTCCTACCTCAAGAGACCCAGTACTTC. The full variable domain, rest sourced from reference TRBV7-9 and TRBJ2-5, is DTGVSQNPRHKITKRGQNVTFRCDPISEHNRLYWYRQTLGQGPEFLTYFQNEAQLEKSRLLSDRFSAERPKGSFSTLEIQRTEQGDSAMYLCASSLYSGSLLLPQETQYFGPGTRLLVL.

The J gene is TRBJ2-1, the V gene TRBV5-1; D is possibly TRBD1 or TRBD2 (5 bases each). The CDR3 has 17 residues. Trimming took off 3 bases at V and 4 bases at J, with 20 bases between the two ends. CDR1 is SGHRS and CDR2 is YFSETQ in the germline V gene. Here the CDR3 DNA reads TGCGCCAGCAGCTGGGGGATAGGGGCGGGTCAATACAATGAGCAGTTCTTC. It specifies CASSWGIGAGQYNEQFF.

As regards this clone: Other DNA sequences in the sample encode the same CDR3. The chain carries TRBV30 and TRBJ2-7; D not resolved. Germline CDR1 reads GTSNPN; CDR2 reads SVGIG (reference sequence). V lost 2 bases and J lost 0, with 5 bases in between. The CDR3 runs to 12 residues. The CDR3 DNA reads TGTGCCTGGAGTCCTAGCTCCTACGAGCAGTACTTC. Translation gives CAWSPSSYEQYF.

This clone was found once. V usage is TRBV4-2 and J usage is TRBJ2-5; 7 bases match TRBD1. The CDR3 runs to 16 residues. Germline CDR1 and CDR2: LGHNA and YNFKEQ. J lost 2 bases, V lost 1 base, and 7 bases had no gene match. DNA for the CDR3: TGTGCCAGCAGCCAAGTAATAGGGACAGCACAAGAGACCCAGTACTTC. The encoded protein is CASSQVIGTAQETQYF.

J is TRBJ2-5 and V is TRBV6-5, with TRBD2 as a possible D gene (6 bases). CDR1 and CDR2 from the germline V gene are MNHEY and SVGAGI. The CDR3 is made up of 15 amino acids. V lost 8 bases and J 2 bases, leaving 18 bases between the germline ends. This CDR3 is CASGGWAEAQETQYF. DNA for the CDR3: TGTGCCAGCGGAGGGTGGGCAGAGGCGCAAGAGACCCAGTACTTC.